These 16 T cell receptor beta chains came from one sample sequenced in a study of T cell responses to AZD1222 COVID-19 vaccine. Sequencing was performed with immunoSEQ multiplex PCR; in TCRdb, only in-frame clones are kept and a portion is missing. The sample records fewer than 150,000 clones, roughly 90% being singletons. Specimen: peripheral blood, collected on day 0 of AZD1222 vaccination. Receptor source: an adult in good health.

The J gene is TRBJ1-2, the V gene TRBV6-5; the match to TRBD1 covers 7 bases. CDR3 length equals 15 residues. V lost 2 bases to trimming and J lost 3 bases; unmatched junction nucleotides: 6. Germline-derived CDR1 and CDR2 are MNHEY and SVGAGI. The CDR3 loop is CASSYERGLYYGYTF. CDR3 bases: TGTGCCAGCAGTTACGAGAGGGGGCTATACTATGGCTACACCTTC.

This chain uses TRBV27 with TRBJ2-3, with D possibly matching TRBD2 (5 bases). Germline V gives CDR1 MNHEY, CDR2 SMNVEV (reference sequence). The CDR3 extends over 17 amino acids. Between the trimmed V and J ends, which lost 3 bases and 2 bases, there was a span of 18 bases. The CDR3 loop reads CASSLNGGLGITDTQYF. CDR3 in DNA: TGTGCCAGCAGTTTGAATGGAGGTCTGGGGATCACAGATACGCAGTATTTT.

The chain carries TRBV9 and TRBJ2-7; 8 nucleotides match TRBD1. This CDR3 is built from 16 residues. Germline V CDR1 and CDR2: SGDLS, YYNGEE. The V gene end was trimmed by 3 bases and the J gene end by 4 bases; junction bases not matched to a gene: 12. This CDR3 reads CASSGGDGRDRYEQYF. The CDR3 DNA reads as TGTGCCAGCAGCGGAGGAGACGGCAGGGACAGGTACGAGCAGTACTTC.

The chain is built from TRBV5-4 and TRBJ2-1; no clear D. The CDR3 is 15 amino acids. Trimming stripped 0 bases from V and 3 bases from J, with 10 bases between. Germline values: CDR1 SGHNT, CDR2 YYREEE (reference sequence). The CDR3 is CASSLGSGDYNEQFF. The CDR3 DNA follows: TGTGCCAGCAGCTTGGGGAGTGGTGACTACAATGAGCAGTTCTTC. Full variable domain (outside the CDR3, taken from reference TRBV5-4 and TRBJ2-1): ETGVTQSPTHLIKTRGQQVTLRCSSQSGHNTVSWYQQALGQGPQFIFQYYREEENGRGNFPPRFSGLQFPNYSSELNVNALELDDSALYLCASSLGSGDYNEQFFGPGTRLTVL.

The genes are TRBV3-1 (or the pseudogene TRBV3-2) and TRBJ2-7; D uncertain. The V gene's germline CDR1 is LGHDT and CDR2 YNNKEL (reference sequence). The CDR3 totals 14 residues. V lost 4 bases to trimming and J lost 2 bases, with 12 bases between them. The CDR3 DNA follows: TGTGCCAGCAGCCCTTTGACCCGGGCCTACGAGCAGTACTTC. Translating gives CASSPLTRAYEQYF.

The gene calls are TRBV19 and TRBJ2-3; possibly TRBD2 for D (5 bases). This CDR3 spans 14 amino acids. V lost 5 bases to trimming and J lost 5 bases, with 14 bases between them. Per germline, CDR1 LNHDA and CDR2 SQIVND (reference sequence). The CDR3 bases are TGTGCCAGTAGTCACGGACTTCGTGGAGATACGCAGTATTTT. Its protein product is CASSHGLRGDTQYF.

V is TRBV28 and J is TRBJ2-5, with a tentative D call TRBD2 (6 bases). This CDR3 is 14 amino acids long. Germline CDR1 MDHEN, CDR2 SYDVKM. V lost 5 bases and J 5 bases, leaving 15 bases between the germline ends. CDR3 loop: CASSPSGGTETQYF. CDR3 nucleotide sequence: TGTGCCAGCAGTCCCTCGGGCGGGACCGAGACCCAGTACTTC.

The chain carries TRBV7-9 and TRBJ2-5, with 8 bases that match TRBD2. V lost 5 bases and J lost 1; bases outside the gene matches: 6. The CDR3 contains 15 residues. Germline assignment: CDR1 SEHNR and CDR2 FQNEAQ (reference sequence). The CDR3 here is CASSRSGASQETQYF. The CDR3, as DNA: TGTGCCAGCAGCCGTAGCGGGGCCTCCCAAGAGACCCAGTACTTC.

The chain couples TRBV5-1 to TRBJ1-4; D gene uncertain. CDR3 length: 12 residues. V was shortened by 0 bases and J by 8 bases, with 5 bases between the two germline ends. Germline V gene lookup returns CDR1 SGHRS and CDR2 YFSETQ. The CDR3 DNA is TGCGCCAGCAGCTTGGCCGGGGAAAAACTGTTTTTT. Encoded protein: CASSLAGEKLFF.

The chain carries TRBV28 and TRBJ2-5; D is undetermined. CDR1 and CDR2 (germline): MDHEN, SYDVKM. Trimming left V 8 bases short and J 4 bases short, with 11 bases between. This CDR3 is built from 12 residues. The DNA for the CDR3 is TGTGCCAGCCGTTGGATGGGAGAGACCCAGTACTTC. Translation: CASRWMGETQYF.

The CDR3 reads CATSEGPYTGELFF. CDR3 coding DNA: TGTGCCACCAGTGAAGGTCCCTACACCGGGGAGCTGTTTTTT. The gene calls are TRBV24-1 and TRBJ2-2; D uncertain. The V gene lost 4 bases and the J gene lost 3 bases, with 8 bases spanning the gap. Germline CDR1 KGHDR, CDR2 SFDVKD. This CDR3 comprises 14 residues.

The V and J genes are TRBV27 and TRBJ1-1; D gene unclear. Deletions cut 9 bases from V and 4 bases from J, with 15 bases between. Germline CDR1 and CDR2: MNHEY and SMNVEV (reference sequence). The CDR3 is made up of 13 amino acids. This CDR3 is CASRRPSSTEAFF. The CDR3 nucleotides are TGTGCCAGTCGCAGGCCTAGCAGCACTGAAGCTTTCTTT.

This chain connects TRBV5-4 to TRBJ1-1, with a tentative D call TRBD1 (5 bases). The length of the CDR3 is 13 residues. Deletions cut 3 bases from V and 0 bases from J, with 6 bases between. Germline V gene data show CDR1 as SGHNT and CDR2 as YYREEE (reference sequence). DNA of the CDR3: TGTGCCAGCAGCTCCAGGGTGAACACTGAAGCTTTCTTT. It translates to CASSSRVNTEAFF.

V usage is TRBV27 and J usage is TRBJ2-1; 12 nucleotides align to TRBD1. Germline loops: CDR1 MNHEY, CDR2 SMNVEV (reference sequence). The J segment lost 8 bases and the V segment lost 6 bases, leaving 11 bases of the junction unmatched. The CDR3 length is 16 residues. DNA of the CDR3: TGTGCCAGCAGCGTTGACGGGACAGGGGGCCGCTATGAGCAGTTCTTC. The encoded protein is CASSVDGTGGRYEQFF.

The V call is TRBV27, the J call TRBJ2-6; 10 bases line up with TRBD1. CDR1 is MNHEY, CDR2 SMNVEV, per germline (reference sequence). The trim removed 5 bases at V and 2 bases at J, leaving 6 bases unmatched. The CDR3 consists of 17 residues. The CDR3 reads CASSLGQGRAGANVLTF. The CDR3 bases are TGTGCCAGCAGTCTGGGACAGGGGAGGGCTGGGGCCAACGTCCTGACTTTC. Based on the CDR3 plus reference TRBV27 and TRBJ2-6, the full variable domain is EAQVTQNPRYLITVTGKKLTVTCSQNMNHEYMSWYRQDPGLGLRQIYYSMNVEVTDKGDVPEGYKVSRKEKRNFPLILESPSPNQTSLYFCASSLGQGRAGANVLTFGAGSRLTVL.

The genes are TRBV27 and TRBJ2-7; possible D gene TRBD1, 5 bases. CDR1 and CDR2 (germline): MNHEY, SMNVEV (reference sequence). V was clipped by 4 bases and J by 10 bases, with 14 bases between them. This CDR3 contains 12 residues. The CDR3 spells CASSSSWGLQYF. The CDR3 DNA follows: TGTGCCAGCAGTTCCAGTTGGGGCCTACAGTACTTC.